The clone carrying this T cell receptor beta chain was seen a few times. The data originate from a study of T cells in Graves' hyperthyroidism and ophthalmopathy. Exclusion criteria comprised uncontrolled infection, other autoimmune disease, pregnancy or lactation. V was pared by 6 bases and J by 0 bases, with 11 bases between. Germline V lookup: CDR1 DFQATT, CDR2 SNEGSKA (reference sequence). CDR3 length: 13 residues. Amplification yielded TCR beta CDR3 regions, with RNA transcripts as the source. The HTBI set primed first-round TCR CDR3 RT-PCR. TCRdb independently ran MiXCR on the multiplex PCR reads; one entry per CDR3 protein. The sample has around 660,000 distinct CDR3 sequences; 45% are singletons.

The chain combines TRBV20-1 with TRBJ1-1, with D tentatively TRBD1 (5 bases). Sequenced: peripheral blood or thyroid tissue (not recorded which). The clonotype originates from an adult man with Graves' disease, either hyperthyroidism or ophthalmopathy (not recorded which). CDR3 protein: CSADSQMNTEAFF. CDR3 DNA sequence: TGCAGTGCCGACAGCCAGATGAACACTGAAGCTTTCTTT.